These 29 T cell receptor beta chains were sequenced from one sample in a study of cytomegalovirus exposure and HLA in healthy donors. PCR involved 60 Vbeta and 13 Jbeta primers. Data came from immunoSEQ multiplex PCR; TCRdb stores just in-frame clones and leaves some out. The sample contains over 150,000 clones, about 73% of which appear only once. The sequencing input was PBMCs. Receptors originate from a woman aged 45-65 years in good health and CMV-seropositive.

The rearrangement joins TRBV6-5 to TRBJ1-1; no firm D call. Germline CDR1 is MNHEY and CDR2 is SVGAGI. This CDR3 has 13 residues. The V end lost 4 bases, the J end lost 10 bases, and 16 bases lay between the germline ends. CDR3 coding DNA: TGTGCCAGCAGTTTTACCGTCGGGGAGGGAGCTTTCTTT. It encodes CASSFTVGEGAFF.

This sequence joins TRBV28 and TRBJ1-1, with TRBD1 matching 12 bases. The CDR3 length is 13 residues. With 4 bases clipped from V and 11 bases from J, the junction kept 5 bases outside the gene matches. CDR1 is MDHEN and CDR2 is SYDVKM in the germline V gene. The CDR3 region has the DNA TGTGCCAGCAGTTCTCGGGACAGGGGGCACGCTTTCTTT. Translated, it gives CASSSRDRGHAFF.

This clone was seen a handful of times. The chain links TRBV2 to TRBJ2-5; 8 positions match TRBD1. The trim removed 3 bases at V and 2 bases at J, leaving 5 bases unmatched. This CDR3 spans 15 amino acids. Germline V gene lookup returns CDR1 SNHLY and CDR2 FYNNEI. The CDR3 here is CASSERGQVQETQYF. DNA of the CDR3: TGTGCCAGCAGTGAGAGGGGACAGGTACAAGAGACCCAGTACTTC.

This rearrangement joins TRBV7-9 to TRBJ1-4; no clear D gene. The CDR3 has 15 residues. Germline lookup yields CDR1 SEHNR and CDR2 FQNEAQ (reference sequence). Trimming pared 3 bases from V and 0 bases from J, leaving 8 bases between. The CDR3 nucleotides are TGTGCCAGCAGCTTCACACCAACAACTAATGAAAAACTGTTTTTT. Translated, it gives CASSFTPTTNEKLFF.

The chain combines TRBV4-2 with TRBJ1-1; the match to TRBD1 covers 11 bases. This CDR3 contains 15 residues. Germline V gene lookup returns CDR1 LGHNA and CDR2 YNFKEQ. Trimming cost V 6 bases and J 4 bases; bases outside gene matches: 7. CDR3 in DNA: TGTGCCAGCAGTTCCGGACAGGGGGCCGGCACTGAAGCTTTCTTT. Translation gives CASSSGQGAGTEAFF.

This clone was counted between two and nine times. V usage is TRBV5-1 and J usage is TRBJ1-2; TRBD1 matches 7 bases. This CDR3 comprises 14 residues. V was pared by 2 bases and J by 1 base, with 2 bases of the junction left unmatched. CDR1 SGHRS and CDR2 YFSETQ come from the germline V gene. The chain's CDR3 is CASSFGDSNYGYTF. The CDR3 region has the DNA TGCGCCAGCAGCTTCGGGGACAGTAACTATGGCTACACCTTC.

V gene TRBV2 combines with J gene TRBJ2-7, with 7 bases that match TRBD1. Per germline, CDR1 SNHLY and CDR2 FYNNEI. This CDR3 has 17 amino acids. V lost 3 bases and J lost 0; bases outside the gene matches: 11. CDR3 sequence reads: CASSDRRRQGSSYEQYF. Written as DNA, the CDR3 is TGTGCCAGCAGTGATCGGAGGAGACAGGGAAGCTCCTACGAGCAGTACTTC. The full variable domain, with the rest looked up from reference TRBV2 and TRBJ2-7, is EPEVTQTPSHQVTQMGQEVILRCVPISNHLYFYWYRQILGQKVEFLVSFYNNEISEKSEIFDDQFSVERPDGSNFTLKIRSTKLEDSAMYFCASSDRRRQGSSYEQYFGPGTRLTVT.

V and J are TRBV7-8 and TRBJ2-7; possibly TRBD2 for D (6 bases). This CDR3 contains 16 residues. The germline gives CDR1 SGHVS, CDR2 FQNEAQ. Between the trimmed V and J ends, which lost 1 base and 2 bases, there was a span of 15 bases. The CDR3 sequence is CASSLVRGTGPYEQYF. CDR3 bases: TGTGCCAGCAGCTTAGTGAGAGGGACTGGACCCTACGAGCAGTACTTC. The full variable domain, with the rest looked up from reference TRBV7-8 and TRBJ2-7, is GAGVSQSPRYKVAKRGQDVALRCDPISGHVSLFWYQQALGQGPEFLTYFQNEAQLDKSGLPSDRFFAERPEGSVSTLKIQRTQQEDSAVYLCASSLVRGTGPYEQYFGPGTRLTVT.

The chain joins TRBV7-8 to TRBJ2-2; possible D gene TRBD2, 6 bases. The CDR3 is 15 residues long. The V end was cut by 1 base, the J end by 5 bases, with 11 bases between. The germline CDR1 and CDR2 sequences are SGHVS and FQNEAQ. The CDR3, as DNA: TGTGCCAGCAGCTTAGGTTTGGGGGGAACCGGGGAGCTGTTTTTT. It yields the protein CASSLGLGGTGELFF.

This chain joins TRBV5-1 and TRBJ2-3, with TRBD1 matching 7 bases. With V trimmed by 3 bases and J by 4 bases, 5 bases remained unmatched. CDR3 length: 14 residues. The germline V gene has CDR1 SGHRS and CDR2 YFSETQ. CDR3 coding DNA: TGCGCCAGCAGCTCGGACAGGATTTCAGATACGCAGTATTTT. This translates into CASSSDRISDTQYF.

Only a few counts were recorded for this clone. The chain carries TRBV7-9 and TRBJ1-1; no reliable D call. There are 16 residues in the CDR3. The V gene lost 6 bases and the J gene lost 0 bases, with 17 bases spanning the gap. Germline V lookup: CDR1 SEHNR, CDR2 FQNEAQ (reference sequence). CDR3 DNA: TGTGCCAGCAGTGGAGAAGGCCTCTTCTTGAACACTGAAGCTTTCTTT. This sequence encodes CASSGEGLFLNTEAFF.

CDR3 region: CASQRGPNEKLFF. DNA for the CDR3: TGCGCCAGTCAGAGGGGGCCTAATGAAAAACTGTTTTTT. J is TRBJ1-4 and V is TRBV10-2; TRBD1 aligns across 7 bases. The CDR3 runs to 13 residues. Per the germline V gene, CDR1 is WSHSY and CDR2 is SAAADI. The V gene end was trimmed by 9 bases and the J gene end by 3 bases; junction bases not matched to a gene: 4.

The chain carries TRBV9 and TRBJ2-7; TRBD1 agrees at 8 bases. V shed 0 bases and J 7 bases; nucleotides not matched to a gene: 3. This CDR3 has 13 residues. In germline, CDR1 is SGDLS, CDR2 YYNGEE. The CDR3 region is CASSVAGQGEQYF. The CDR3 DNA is TGTGCCAGCAGCGTAGCAGGACAGGGTGAGCAGTACTTC.

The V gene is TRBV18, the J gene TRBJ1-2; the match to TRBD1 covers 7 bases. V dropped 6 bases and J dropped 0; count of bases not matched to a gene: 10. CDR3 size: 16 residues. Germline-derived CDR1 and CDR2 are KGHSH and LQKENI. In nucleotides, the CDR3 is TGTGCCAGCTCTCCCCCCGCGGGACAGCCTAACTATGGCTACACCTTC. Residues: CASSPPAGQPNYGYTF.

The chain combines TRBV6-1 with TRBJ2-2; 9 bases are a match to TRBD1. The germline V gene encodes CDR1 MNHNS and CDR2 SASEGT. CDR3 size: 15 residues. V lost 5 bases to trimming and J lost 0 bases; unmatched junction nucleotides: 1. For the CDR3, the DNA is TGTGCCAGCAGTAGACAGGGGGCGAACACCGGGGAGCTGTTTTTT. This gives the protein CASSRQGANTGELFF.

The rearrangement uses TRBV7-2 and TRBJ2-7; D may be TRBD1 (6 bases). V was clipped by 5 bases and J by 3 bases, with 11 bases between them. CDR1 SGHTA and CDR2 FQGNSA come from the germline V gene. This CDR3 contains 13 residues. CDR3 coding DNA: TGTGCCAGCAGCCGCCGGGACATCTACGAGCAGTACTTC. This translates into CASSRRDIYEQYF.

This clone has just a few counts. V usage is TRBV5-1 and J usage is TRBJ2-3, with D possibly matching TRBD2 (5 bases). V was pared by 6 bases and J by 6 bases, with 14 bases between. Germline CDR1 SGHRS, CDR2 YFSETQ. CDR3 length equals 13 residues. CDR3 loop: CASTWNGEDTQYF. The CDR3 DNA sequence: TGCGCCAGCACCTGGAACGGGGAGGATACGCAGTATTTT.

The CDR3 spells CASSLRDRTGEQYF. CDR3 bases: TGTGCCAGCAGCTTGAGGGACAGGACGGGCGAGCAGTACTTC. The chain has TRBV5-4 and TRBJ2-7; 8 bases are shared with TRBD1. Germline CDR1 and CDR2: SGHNT and YYREEE (reference sequence). The CDR3 is 14 residues long. Trimming took 1 base from V and 6 from J; bases not matched to a gene: 6.

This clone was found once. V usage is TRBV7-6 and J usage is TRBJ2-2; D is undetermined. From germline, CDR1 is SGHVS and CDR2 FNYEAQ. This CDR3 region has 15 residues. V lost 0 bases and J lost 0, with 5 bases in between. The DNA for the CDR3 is TGTGCCAGCAGCTTAGCCCGGTCGAACACCGGGGAGCTGTTTTTT. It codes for CASSLARSNTGELFF.

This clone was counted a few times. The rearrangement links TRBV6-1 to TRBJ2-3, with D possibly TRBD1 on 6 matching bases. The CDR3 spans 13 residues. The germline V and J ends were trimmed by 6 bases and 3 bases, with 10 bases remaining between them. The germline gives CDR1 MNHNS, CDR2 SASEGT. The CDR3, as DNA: TGTGCCAGCAGGGACAGCTTAACAGATACGCAGTATTTT. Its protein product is CASRDSLTDTQYF.

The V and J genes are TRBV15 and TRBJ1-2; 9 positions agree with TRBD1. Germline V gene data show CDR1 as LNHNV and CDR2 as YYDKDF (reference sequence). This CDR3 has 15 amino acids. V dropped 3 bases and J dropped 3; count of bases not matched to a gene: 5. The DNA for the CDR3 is TGTGCCACCAGCAGGCCGGGACAGGGCGACTATGGCTACACCTTC. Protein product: CATSRPGQGDYGYTF.

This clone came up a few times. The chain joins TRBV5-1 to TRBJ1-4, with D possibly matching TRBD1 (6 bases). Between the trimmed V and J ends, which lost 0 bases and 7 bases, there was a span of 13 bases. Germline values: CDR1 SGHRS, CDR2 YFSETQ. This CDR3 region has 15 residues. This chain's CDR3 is CASSLGRGGREKLFF. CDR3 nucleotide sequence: TGCGCCAGCAGCTTGGGGCGAGGGGGTCGTGAAAAACTGTTTTTT.

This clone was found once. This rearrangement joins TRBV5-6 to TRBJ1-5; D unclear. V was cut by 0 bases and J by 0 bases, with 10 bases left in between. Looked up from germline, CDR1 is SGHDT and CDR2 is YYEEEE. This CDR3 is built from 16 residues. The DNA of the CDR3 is TGTGCCAGCAGCTTGGCGGGAACTTATAGCAATCAGCCCCAGCATTTT. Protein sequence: CASSLAGTYSNQPQHF. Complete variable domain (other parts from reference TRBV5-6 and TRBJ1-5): DAGVTQSPTHLIKTRGQQVTLRCSPKSGHDTVSWYQQALGQGPQFIFQYYEEEERQRGNFPDRFSGHQFPNYSSELNVNALLLGDSALYLCASSLAGTYSNQPQHFGDGTRLSIL.

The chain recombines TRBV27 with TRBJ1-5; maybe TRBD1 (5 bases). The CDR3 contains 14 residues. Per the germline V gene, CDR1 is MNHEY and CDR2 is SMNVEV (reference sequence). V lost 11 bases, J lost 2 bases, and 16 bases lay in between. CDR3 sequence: CAGRQRVCNQPQHF. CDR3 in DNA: TGTGCCGGAAGACAGCGAGTCTGCAATCAGCCCCAGCATTTT.

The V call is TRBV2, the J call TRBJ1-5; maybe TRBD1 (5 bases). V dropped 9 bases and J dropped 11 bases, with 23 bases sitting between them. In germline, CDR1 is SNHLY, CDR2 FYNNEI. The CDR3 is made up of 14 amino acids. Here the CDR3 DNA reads TGTGCCAGTACCTACCAGGGTCTAGGGAGGGCCCAGCATTTT. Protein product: CASTYQGLGRAQHF.

The CDR3 DNA reads TGTGCCAGCAGCTTGCAGGACAAGGGGGACTCTGGGGCCAACGTCCTGACTTTC. As protein: CASSLQDKGDSGANVLTF. This rearrangement joins TRBV11-2 to TRBJ2-6; TRBD1 is a possible D gene (6 bases). The CDR3 is 18 amino acids. CDR1 and CDR2 from the germline V gene are SGHAT and FQNNGV. Trimming removed 3 bases at V and 0 bases at J, with 15 bases between.

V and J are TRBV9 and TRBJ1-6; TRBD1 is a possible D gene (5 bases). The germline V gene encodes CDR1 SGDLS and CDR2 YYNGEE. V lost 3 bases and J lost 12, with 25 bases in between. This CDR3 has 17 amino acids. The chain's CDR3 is CASSAGPIIGEAQPLHF. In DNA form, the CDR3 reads TGTGCCAGCAGCGCGGGACCGATTATTGGGGAGGCTCAACCCCTCCACTTT.

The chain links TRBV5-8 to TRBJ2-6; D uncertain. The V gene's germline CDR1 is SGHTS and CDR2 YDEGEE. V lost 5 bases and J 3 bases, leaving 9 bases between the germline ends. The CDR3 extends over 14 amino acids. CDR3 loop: CASRLRSGANVLTF. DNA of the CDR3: TGTGCCAGCAGGTTACGTAGTGGGGCCAACGTCCTGACTTTC.

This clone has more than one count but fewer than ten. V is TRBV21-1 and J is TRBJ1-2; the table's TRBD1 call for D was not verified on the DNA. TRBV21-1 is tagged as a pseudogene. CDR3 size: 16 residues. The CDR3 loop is CASSKEVGPPNYGYTF. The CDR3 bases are TGTGCCAGCAGCAAAGAGGTGGGGCCCCCTAACTATGGCTACACCTTC.